The T cell receptor beta chain described here comes from a study of cytomegalovirus exposure and HLA in healthy donors. PCR involved 60 Vbeta and 13 Jbeta primers. Per the authors' pipeline: Counted up in a later analysis, unique TCR beta chains came to 60 million to 95 million, with around 10 million shared. Method: immunoSEQ multiplex PCR; TCRdb's copy keeps in-frame clones and lacks some. V and J calls and clone size are copied from that table; D and trimming were computed from the DNA. The sample includes tens of thousands of clones, 72% of them seen just once. The clonotype comes from a woman between 50 and 59 years old in good health and CMV-seropositive. The sequencing sample was made of PBMCs.

Here the CDR3 DNA reads TGTGCCAGTAGCTTCTTACTAGCGGGGGACACCGGGGAGCTGTTTTTT. Its translation is CASSFLLAGDTGELFF. The chain recombines TRBV19 with TRBJ2-2; 11 nucleotides match TRBD2. V lost 6 bases, J lost 3 bases, and 6 bases stayed unmatched. The CDR3 runs to 16 residues. Germline CDR1 reads LNHDA; CDR2 reads SQIVND (reference sequence).